This passage covers 29 T cell receptor beta chains from one sample sequenced in a study of T cells in Graves' hyperthyroidism and ophthalmopathy. The source material, RNA transcripts, was used to amplify TCR beta CDR3 regions. First-round RT-PCR targeting the TCR CDR3 was performed with the HTBI primer set. TCRdb used MiXCR to reprocess the multiplex PCR reads, holding one entry per CDR3 protein. This table has under 400,000 distinct CDR3 sequences, 15% to 20% appearing once. The sequencing sample was made of blood. The receptors were gathered from a man aged 25-45 years with Graves' hyperthyroidism.

The chain couples TRBV20-1 to TRBJ1-2; D perhaps matches TRBD1 (5 bases). From germline, CDR1 is DFQATT and CDR2 SNEGSKA (reference sequence). This CDR3 is built from 11 residues. V was pared by 3 bases and J by 14 bases, with 16 bases between. In DNA form, the CDR3 reads TGCAGTGCTAGTGGTGGGAGGGGTAAAACCTTC. This encodes CSASGGRGKTF.

About this clonotype: This may arise from a read error, as a much more abundant clone is one base away. CDR3 in DNA: TGTGCCAGCACTACGGACAGGGGAGGTGAGCAGTACTTC. It specifies CASTTDRGGEQYF. This chain joins TRBV2 and TRBJ2-7; TRBD1 matches at 9 bases. The J segment lost 7 bases and the V segment lost 7 bases, leaving 8 bases of the junction unmatched. The length of the CDR3 is 13 residues. Per the germline V gene, CDR1 is SNHLY and CDR2 is FYNNEI.

Points on this clonotype: One end of the junction varies from germline; a read error may be responsible. The J gene is TRBJ2-6, the V gene TRBV19, with TRBD1 as a possible D gene (5 bases). Germline CDR1 and CDR2: LNHDA and SQIVND (reference sequence). CDR3 length: 15 residues. The CDR3, as DNA: TGTGCCAGTAGTATGATTCAATCTGGGGCCAACGTCCTGGCTTTC. Protein: CASSMIQSGANVLAF.

The chain combines TRBV20-1 with TRBJ2-7, with D perhaps matching TRBD2 (5 bases). This CDR3 spans 12 amino acids. Germline V lookup: CDR1 DFQATT, CDR2 SNEGSKA (reference sequence). V lost 6 bases and J 3 bases, leaving 12 bases between the germline ends. In DNA form, the CDR3 reads TGCAGTGCGGACTCAGACCTCTACGAGCAGTACTTC. It yields the protein CSADSDLYEQYF.

This clonotype was recorded a few times. The chain couples TRBV20-1 to TRBJ2-1; 10 bases line up with TRBD1. Germline CDR1 reads DFQATT; CDR2 reads SNEGSKA (reference sequence). The trim removed 1 base at V and 9 bases at J, leaving 6 bases unmatched. The CDR3 loop spans 14 amino acids. CDR3 DNA sequence: TGCAGTGCTAGAGGACGGGACAGGGGAGGTGAGCAGTTCTTC. It codes for CSARGRDRGGEQFF.

Concerning this clonotype itself: Compared with germline, one end of the junction differs, possibly owing to a read error. The CDR3 region is CASTPPSGGTRELFF. CDR3 coding DNA: TGTGCCAGCACCCCCCCTAGCGGGGGCACCCGGGAGCTGTTTTTT. The V and J genes are TRBV13 and TRBJ2-2, with 10 bases matching TRBD2. Per germline, CDR1 PRHDT and CDR2 FYEKMQ (reference sequence). The length of the CDR3 is 15 residues.

This clonotype was counted ten times or more. The V gene is TRBV12-3 or TRBV12-4, the J gene TRBJ1-4, with 7 nucleotides matching TRBD1. The CDR3 covers 15 residues. V was clipped by 6 bases and J by 10 bases; unmatched bases: 14. The chain's CDR3 is CASSLLPRGDGKLFF. In nucleotides, the CDR3 is TGTGCCAGCAGCCTCCTCCCCAGGGGGGATGGAAAACTGTTTTTT.

This clonotype was observed at least ten times. This chain joins TRBV7-8 and TRBJ1-1; no definite D call. This CDR3 has 15 residues. V was clipped by 1 base and J by 5 bases, with 14 bases between them. The V gene's germline CDR1 is SGHVS and CDR2 FQNEAQ. Here the CDR3 DNA reads TGTGCCAGCAGCTTAGTAGGTGGAGGTGGGACTGAAGCTTTCTTT. Its translation is CASSLVGGGGTEAFF.

In regard to this clonotype: A much larger clone sits a single nucleotide away, making a read error possible. This sequence joins TRBV5-1 and TRBJ2-1, with no clear D. Germline CDR1 and CDR2: SGHRS and YFSETQ. The CDR3 has 15 amino acids. The CDR3 region is CTSSLDSGSYNEQFF. The CDR3 DNA reads TGCACCAGCAGCTTGGATTCCGGCTCCTACAATGAGCAGTTCTTC. Complete variable domain (other parts from reference TRBV5-1 and TRBJ2-1): KAGVTQTPRYLIKTRGQQVTLSCSPISGHRSVSWYQQTPGQGLQFLFEYFSETQRNKGNFPGRFSGRQFSNSRSEMNVSTLELGDSALYLCTSSLDSGSYNEQFFGPGTRLTVL.

A note on this clonotype: A much larger clonotype is one base distant, so this may be a read error. The J gene is TRBJ2-3, the V gene TRBV29-1; either TRBD1 or TRBD2 may fit D (5 bases each). In germline, CDR1 is SQVTM, CDR2 ANQGSEA. There are 13 residues in the CDR3. V shed 4 bases and J shed 4 bases, with 12 bases lying between them. CDR3 loop: CSVGWDPADTQYF. Here the CDR3 DNA reads TGCAGCGTTGGTTGGGACCCCGCAGATACGCAGTATTTT.

This clonotype was observed many times. This sequence joins TRBV7-3 and TRBJ2-3; D is ambiguous. This CDR3 has 12 residues. Trimming shortened V by 5 bases and J by 6 bases, and 9 bases separated the two germline ends. CDR1 is SGHTA, CDR2 FQGTGA, per germline. The CDR3: CASSRTSDTQYF. CDR3 in DNA: TGTGCCAGCAGCCGTACATCGGATACGCAGTATTTT.

This clonotype turned up a few times. The V and J genes are TRBV6-1 and TRBJ2-1; 8 nucleotides agree with TRBD2. This CDR3 contains 16 residues. Germline V gives CDR1 MNHNS, CDR2 SASEGT. Trimming at V came to 6 bases and at J to 4 bases, leaving 11 bases not matched to a gene. The CDR3 loop reads CASSSLTSGDYNEQFF. In nucleotides, the CDR3 is TGTGCCAGCAGCTCGCTAACTAGCGGAGATTACAATGAGCAGTTCTTC.

In this sample, this clonotype turned up many times. This chain links TRBV13 with TRBJ1-1; D is possibly TRBD1 (6 bases). Germline V gives CDR1 PRHDT, CDR2 FYEKMQ (reference sequence). The CDR3 spans 13 residues. V shed 1 base and J shed 6 bases, with 9 bases lying between them. The CDR3 DNA follows: TGTGCCAGCAGCTTAGAGGGGGTGGCTGAAGCTTTCTTT. This sequence encodes CASSLEGVAEAFF.

This chain uses TRBV30 with TRBJ1-3; no definite D call. The length of the CDR3 is 14 residues. CDR1 and CDR2 (germline): GTSNPN, SVGIG (reference sequence). V was clipped by 1 base and J by 0 bases, with 7 bases between them. The CDR3 here is CAWSGSLSGNTIYF. The CDR3, as DNA: TGTGCCTGGAGTGGGAGCCTCTCTGGAAACACCATATATTTT. Drawing the rest from reference TRBV30 and TRBJ1-3, the complete variable domain is SQTIHQWPATLVQPVGSPLSLECTVEGTSNPNLYWYRQAAGRGLQLLFYSVGIGQISSEVPQNLSASRPQDRQFILSSKKLLLSDSGFYLCAWSGSLSGNTIYFGEGSWLTVV.

The rearrangement links TRBV28 to TRBJ2-2; 8 nucleotides align to TRBD1. V lost 7 bases to trimming and J lost 6 bases; unmatched junction nucleotides: 10. The CDR3 runs to 15 residues. Germline loops: CDR1 MDHEN, CDR2 SYDVKM. The CDR3 bases are TGTGCCAGCAACTTTCAGGGGGCTTACGCCGGGGAGCTGTTTTTT. Protein product: CASNFQGAYAGELFF.

With respect to this clonotype: A much larger clone sits a single nucleotide away, making a read error possible. The chain employs TRBV9 and TRBJ1-1, with 7 bases that match TRBD1. Unmatched junction bases numbered 7, after V lost 2 bases and J lost 3 bases. The germline gives CDR1 SGDLS, CDR2 YYNGEE. The CDR3 is 15 residues long. The CDR3 sequence: CASSVLQGPDTEAFF. CDR3 coding DNA: TGTGCCAGCAGCGTGTTACAGGGGCCCGACACTGAAGCTTTCTTT.

The chain links TRBV24-1 to TRBJ2-7; TRBD2 aligns across 12 bases. The CDR3 totals 19 residues. Germline CDR1 is KGHDR and CDR2 is SFDVKD. The junction had 14 bases not matched to a gene; V was cut back by 5 bases and J by 1 base. The CDR3 region has the DNA TGTGCCACCAGTGCCAGACTAGCGGGAGCCCGCCTTTCTTCCTACGAGCAGTACTTC. The encoded protein is CATSARLAGARLSSYEQYF.

V is TRBV20-1 and J is TRBJ2-1; the match to TRBD2 covers 14 bases. The V gene's germline CDR1 is DFQATT and CDR2 SNEGSKA (reference sequence). Trimming at V came to 5 bases and at J to 9 bases, leaving 6 bases not matched to a gene. This CDR3 comprises 14 residues. CDR3 region: CSALGTSGGLEQFF. CDR3 nucleotide sequence: TGCAGTGCTCTCGGGACTAGCGGGGGACTTGAGCAGTTCTTC.

The rearrangement links TRBV28 to TRBJ2-1; TRBD2 matches 8 bases. The CDR3 extends over 15 amino acids. V lost 8 bases, J lost 7 bases, and 13 bases stayed unmatched. Looked up from germline, CDR1 is MDHEN and CDR2 is SYDVKM. CDR3 sequence: CASCQSPSGPNEQFF. The CDR3 DNA follows: TGTGCCAGCTGCCAGTCCCCTAGCGGGCCAAATGAGCAGTTCTTC.

This clonotype was found many times. The rearrangement links TRBV29-1 to TRBJ2-4; D remains ambiguous. In germline, CDR1 is SQVTM, CDR2 ANQGSEA. The CDR3 is made up of 13 amino acids. V gave up 1 base and J gave up 0 bases, with 4 bases separating them. The CDR3 here is CSVEGVAKNIQYF. Here the CDR3 DNA reads TGCAGCGTTGAAGGGGTAGCCAAAAACATTCAGTACTTC.

This clonotype was detected ten times or more. The rearrangement links TRBV12-3 or TRBV12-4 to TRBJ1-5; weak D call: TRBD1 (5 bases). This CDR3 spans 14 amino acids. With 2 bases removed from V and 6 bases from J, the gap between germline ends came to 11 bases. The CDR3: CASSLRAQGQPQHF. CDR3 in DNA: TGTGCCAGCAGTTTAAGGGCCCAGGGTCAGCCCCAGCATTTT.

This clonotype was recorded a few times. The V and J genes are TRBV12-3 or TRBV12-4 and TRBJ2-2; D call uncertain. V lost 8 bases and J 7 bases, leaving 11 bases between the germline ends. This CDR3 contains 12 residues. The CDR3 loop reads CASGFGYGELFF. In nucleotides, the CDR3 is TGTGCCAGCGGATTTGGGTACGGGGAGCTGTTTTTT.

This clonotype has ten or more counts. The chain employs TRBV27 and TRBJ2-7; no definite D call. The CDR3 length is 13 residues. Germline V gene sequence: CDR1 MNHEY, CDR2 SMNVEV (reference sequence). Trimming cost V 3 bases and J 6 bases, with 12 bases left between them. For the CDR3, the DNA is TGTGCCAGCAGTTTCGATGTGGTGGGCGAGCAGTACTTC. Protein product: CASSFDVVGEQYF.

The J gene is TRBJ1-1, the V gene TRBV7-3; 8 bases are a match to TRBD1. Per germline, CDR1 SGHTA and CDR2 FQGTGA. The CDR3 runs to 13 residues. With V trimmed by 5 bases and J by 6 bases, 5 bases remained unmatched. CDR3 sequence (DNA): TGTGCCAGCAGCAGACAGGGGTCGGCTGAAGCTTTCTTT. It codes for CASSRQGSAEAFF.

In this sample, this clonotype turned up many times. V usage is TRBV24-1 and J usage is TRBJ2-1; TRBD1 might be the D (6 bases). The V and J ends lost 1 base and 5 bases respectively, with 14 bases between them. The CDR3 has 16 amino acids. Per germline, CDR1 KGHDR and CDR2 SFDVKD. The CDR3 bases are TGTGCCACCAGTGATTTATCGCAGGGGATGAACAATGAGCAGTTCTTC. Amino acids: CATSDLSQGMNNEQFF.

This clonotype was seen at least ten times. V and J are TRBV18 and TRBJ2-5; D might be TRBD2 (5 bases). The CDR3 loop spans 14 amino acids. CDR1 is KGHSH, CDR2 LQKENI, per germline. Trimming stripped 1 base from V and 0 bases from J, with 6 bases between. The CDR3 reads CASSPRRDQETQYF. The CDR3 DNA follows: TGTGCCAGCTCACCACGGCGGGACCAAGAGACCCAGTACTTC.

This clonotype was recorded many times. The chain has TRBV20-1 and TRBJ1-1, with 9 bases fitting TRBD1. The trim removed 4 bases at V and 4 bases at J, leaving 7 bases unmatched. Germline V gene data show CDR1 as DFQATT and CDR2 as SNEGSKA (reference sequence). The CDR3 is 14 amino acids. Written as DNA, the CDR3 is TGCAGTGCTACACAGGGGGCGCTGGGCACTGAAGCTTTCTTT. Its translation is CSATQGALGTEAFF.

In this sample, this clonotype turned up a few times. This chain links TRBV12-3 or TRBV12-4 with TRBJ1-2; 11 bases align to TRBD1. V trimming: 5 bases; J trimming: 0 bases; junction bases outside the gene matches: 8. The length of the CDR3 is 17 residues. CDR3 sequence reads: CASSPGQGELANYGYTF. CDR3 DNA sequence: TGTGCCAGCAGTCCGGGACAGGGGGAGTTAGCTAACTATGGCTACACCTTC.

V is TRBV4-2 and J is TRBJ2-3; 8 bases line up with TRBD1. This CDR3 has 18 residues. Germline lookup yields CDR1 LGHNA and CDR2 YNFKEQ. V gave up 4 bases and J gave up 3 bases; unmatched junction bases: 15. Written as DNA, the CDR3 is TGTGCCAGCAGCCTAAAGGGCTTGACAGGGGAAGGGACAGATACGCAGTATTTT. This translates into CASSLKGLTGEGTDTQYF.